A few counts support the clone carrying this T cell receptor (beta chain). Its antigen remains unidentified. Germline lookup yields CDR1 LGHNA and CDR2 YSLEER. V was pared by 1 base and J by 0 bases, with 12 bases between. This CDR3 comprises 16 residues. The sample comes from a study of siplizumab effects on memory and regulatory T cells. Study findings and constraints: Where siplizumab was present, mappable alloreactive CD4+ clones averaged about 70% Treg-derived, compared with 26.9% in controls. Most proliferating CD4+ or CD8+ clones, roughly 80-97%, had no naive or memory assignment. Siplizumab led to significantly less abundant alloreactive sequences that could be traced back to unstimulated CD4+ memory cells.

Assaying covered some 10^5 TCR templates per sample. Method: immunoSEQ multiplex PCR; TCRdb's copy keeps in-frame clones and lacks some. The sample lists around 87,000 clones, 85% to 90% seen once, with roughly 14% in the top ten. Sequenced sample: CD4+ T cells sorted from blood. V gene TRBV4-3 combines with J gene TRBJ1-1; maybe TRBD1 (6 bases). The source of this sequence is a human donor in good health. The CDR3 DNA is TGCGCCAGCAGCCAAGCGGACAGACTAATGAACACTGAAGCTTTCTTT. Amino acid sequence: CASSQADRLMNTEAFF.